What follows are 5 T cell receptor beta chains derived from one specimen sequenced in a study of blood T cell repertoires in COVID-19. Sequenced by immunoSEQ multiplex PCR; TCRdb stores in-frame clones only, minus some. The sample lists 41,000 or so clones, 70% to 90% occurring once. The sample consisted of peripheral blood. The receptor set was obtained from a man aged 55 to 70 with acute or convalescent COVID-19.

The chain links TRBV30 to TRBJ2-7; D gene uncertain. CDR3 length: 13 amino acids. CDR1 and CDR2 (germline): GTSNPN, SVGIG (reference sequence). V lost 5 bases and J 5 bases, leaving 16 bases between the germline ends. Here the CDR3 DNA reads TGTGCCTGGGATGGATGGAGTTCCCACGAGCAGTACTTC. As protein: CAWDGWSSHEQYF.

The rearrangement links TRBV7-2 to TRBJ2-7; 16 nucleotides line up with TRBD2. Germline V gene data show CDR1 as SGHTA and CDR2 as FQGNSA. Trimming took 4 bases from V and 4 from J; bases not matched to a gene: 4. This CDR3 is built from 16 residues. CDR3 DNA: TGTGCCAGCAGCTCTCCGGGACTAGCGGGGGGGTACGAGCAGTACTTC. Its protein is CASSSPGLAGGYEQYF.

This clone occurred once. The CDR3 loop is CASRSWQPQHF. The CDR3 DNA follows: TGTGCCAGCCGTAGCTGGCAGCCCCAGCATTTT. This chain connects TRBV6-5 to TRBJ1-5, with no clear D. V was pared by 8 bases and J by 7 bases, with 9 bases between. The germline V gene has CDR1 MNHEY and CDR2 SVGAGI. The CDR3 spans 11 residues.

CDR3 loop: CASSLAGTGETDTQYF. The CDR3 DNA reads as TGCGCCAGCAGCTTGGCGGGGACTGGAGAAACAGATACGCAGTATTTT. This chain connects TRBV5-1 to TRBJ2-3, with a possible D match to TRBD2 (6 bases). V shed 0 bases and J shed 3 bases, with 14 bases lying between them. CDR3 length equals 16 residues. Germline CDR1 SGHRS, CDR2 YFSETQ.

The chain recombines TRBV30 with TRBJ1-2, with 8 positions matching TRBD1. J lost 6 bases, V lost 4 bases, and 7 bases had no gene match. The CDR3 consists of 13 residues. Germline V CDR1 and CDR2: GTSNPN, SVGIG (reference sequence). The CDR3, as DNA: TGTGCCTGGAATCAGGGGGCTTGGGATGGCTACACCTTC. Translation: CAWNQGAWDGYTF.